A selection of T cell receptor beta chains follows, all from one sample in a study of shared clonotypes between healthy human individuals. Assay: immunoSEQ multiplex PCR; the TCRdb copy retains only in-frame clones and omits some. There are over 95,000 clones in the sample; less than 50% occur only once, and over 13% lies in the top ten. Source material: PBMCs. Every receptor here comes from a woman between 35 and 50 years old in good health. Some clones in this sample may be carry-over from other donors' samples. Both conserved end residues are part of each CDR3. Each record gives: J gene, clone size, V gene, CDR3 protein. For some rows the clone size is stated as once, few or many, or as a class when expanded; others skip it.

j_call: TRBJ2-1; clone_size: .; v_call: TRBV5-1; cdr3_aa: CASSLLGTSGVNEQFF
j_call: TRBJ2-4; clone_size: few; v_call: TRBV5-4; cdr3_aa: CASSSGGVAKNIQYF
j_call: TRBJ2-7; clone_size: .; v_call: TRBV20-1; cdr3_aa: CSATMNYEQYF
j_call: TRBJ2-5; clone_size: .; v_call: TRBV7-9; cdr3_aa: CASRFSSRETQYF
j_call: TRBJ1-5; clone_size: few; v_call: TRBV5-1; cdr3_aa: CASSRDGGQPQHF
j_call: TRBJ1-2; clone_size: .; v_call: TRBV9; cdr3_aa: CASSTQGKDYGYTF
j_call: TRBJ2-7; clone_size: .; v_call: TRBV7-2; cdr3_aa: CASSRTSGRSYEQYF
j_call: TRBJ2-3; clone_size: .; v_call: TRBV5-1; cdr3_aa: CASSLGGLTRGDTQYF
j_call: TRBJ2-1; clone_size: many; v_call: TRBV11-3; cdr3_aa: CASSPGTSGRADEQFF
j_call: TRBJ2-2; clone_size: many; v_call: TRBV5-1; cdr3_aa: CASSLVVTGAGELFF
j_call: TRBJ2-1; clone_size: few; v_call: TRBV30; cdr3_aa: CAWRARLAGGSLSYNEQFF
j_call: TRBJ2-7; clone_size: many; v_call: TRBV4-2; cdr3_aa: CASSLSHSYEQYF
j_call: TRBJ1-5; clone_size: many; v_call: TRBV7-2; cdr3_aa: CASSFSGAGSNQPQHF
j_call: TRBJ2-7; clone_size: many; v_call: TRBV27; cdr3_aa: CASSLLGTVLIHEQYF
j_call: TRBJ1-3; clone_size: few; v_call: TRBV7-2; cdr3_aa: CASSLAKSGNTIYF
j_call: TRBJ1-1; clone_size: once; v_call: TRBV29-1; cdr3_aa: CSVDRRDTEAFF
j_call: TRBJ2-5; clone_size: many; v_call: TRBV11-2; cdr3_aa: CASSFRDRIETQYF
j_call: TRBJ2-1; clone_size: few; v_call: TRBV20-1; cdr3_aa: CSAASYNEQFF
j_call: TRBJ2-3; clone_size: .; v_call: TRBV29-1; cdr3_aa: CSVSEGVSDTQYF
j_call: TRBJ2-1; clone_size: .; v_call: TRBV5-1; cdr3_aa: CASSLAGNEQFF
j_call: TRBJ2-7; clone_size: .; v_call: TRBV28; cdr3_aa: CASSLLRGEQYF
j_call: TRBJ2-5; clone_size: few; v_call: TRBV15; cdr3_aa: CATSRDQTGGREQYF
j_call: TRBJ1-5; clone_size: many; v_call: TRBV2; cdr3_aa: CASSFGGRPDQPQHF
j_call: TRBJ2-3; clone_size: many; v_call: TRBV5-1; cdr3_aa: CASRPGLPWTLTQYF
j_call: TRBJ2-7; clone_size: .; v_call: TRBV5-5; cdr3_aa: CASTRWDGLRTYEQYF
j_call: TRBJ2-1; clone_size: few; v_call: TRBV6-5; cdr3_aa: CASSYSGEQFF
j_call: TRBJ2-5; clone_size: many; v_call: TRBV5-6; cdr3_aa: CASSSRGLAGEETQYF
j_call: TRBJ1-1; clone_size: few; v_call: TRBV6-6; cdr3_aa: CASSPLGGAEAFF
j_call: TRBJ2-1; clone_size: many; v_call: TRBV7-3; cdr3_aa: CASSSGLAGVNEQFF
j_call: TRBJ2-1; clone_size: many; v_call: TRBV14; cdr3_aa: CASSQGHQGTYEQFF
j_call: TRBJ2-5; clone_size: many; v_call: TRBV30; cdr3_aa: CAWVRAGVETQYF
j_call: TRBJ1-1; clone_size: once; v_call: TRBV11-2; cdr3_aa: CASSLADQNTEAFF
j_call: TRBJ1-5; clone_size: .; v_call: TRBV19; cdr3_aa: CASTKEGAAYSNQPQHF
j_call: TRBJ2-3; clone_size: .; v_call: TRBV29-1; cdr3_aa: CSVLGGDTQYF
j_call: TRBJ2-1; clone_size: few; v_call: TRBV4-3; cdr3_aa: CASSQGYSREHYNEQFF
j_call: TRBJ2-5; clone_size: .; v_call: TRBV7-2; cdr3_aa: CASSPQGETQYF
j_call: TRBJ2-7; clone_size: .; v_call: TRBV5-4; cdr3_aa: CASSSTKTGTPYEQYF
j_call: TRBJ2-3; clone_size: .; v_call: TRBV4-3; cdr3_aa: CASSQDWSRTDTQYF
j_call: TRBJ1-2; clone_size: .; v_call: TRBV18; cdr3_aa: CASSVGANNYGYTF
j_call: .; clone_size: .; v_call: TRBV27; cdr3_aa: CATLPGGLEQYF
j_call: TRBJ1-3; clone_size: .; v_call: TRBV5-1; cdr3_aa: CASSLTQTSSGNTIYF
j_call: TRBJ1-1; clone_size: .; v_call: TRBV9; cdr3_aa: CASSVAIGQGTEAFF
j_call: .; clone_size: .; v_call: TRBV4-1; cdr3_aa: CASSRLQGSDEQYF
j_call: TRBJ2-3; clone_size: many; v_call: TRBV21-1; cdr3_aa: CWTTDTQYF
j_call: TRBJ2-3; clone_size: .; v_call: TRBV10-3; cdr3_aa: CASSEGLAETDTQYF
j_call: TRBJ2-5; clone_size: .; v_call: TRBV9; cdr3_aa: CASSVDVGPGQETQYF
j_call: TRBJ2-3; clone_size: many; v_call: TRBV27; cdr3_aa: CASSPYAVAGGGDTQYF
j_call: TRBJ2-1; clone_size: .; v_call: TRBV11-1; cdr3_aa: CASSLASGRAYNEQFF
j_call: TRBJ2-7; clone_size: .; v_call: TRBV6-1; cdr3_aa: CASSSSTYEQYF
j_call: TRBJ2-3; clone_size: .; v_call: TRBV28; cdr3_aa: CASRSTGRGDTQYF
j_call: TRBJ2-7; clone_size: once; v_call: TRBV18; cdr3_aa: CASSPDRASVYEQYF
j_call: TRBJ2-2; clone_size: many; v_call: TRBV27; cdr3_aa: CASSLEGIQGTGELFF
j_call: TRBJ1-5; clone_size: .; v_call: TRBV18; cdr3_aa: CASSPRTGESPQHF
j_call: TRBJ1-2; clone_size: .; v_call: TRBV5-1; cdr3_aa: CASSWESGDSGTF
j_call: TRBJ2-1; clone_size: .; v_call: TRBV7-6; cdr3_aa: CASSLYSGTTGEQFF
j_call: TRBJ2-5; clone_size: many; v_call: TRBV25-1; cdr3_aa: CASSVETGGETQYF
j_call: TRBJ2-1; clone_size: .; v_call: TRBV7-3; cdr3_aa: CASSPLAGSYNEQFF
j_call: TRBJ2-1; clone_size: once; v_call: TRBV15; cdr3_aa: CATSRGSGLLFF
j_call: TRBJ1-6; clone_size: few; v_call: TRBV7-2; cdr3_aa: CASSLVFGQRNSPLHF